This TCR beta chain was captured in a study of T cell changes during pregnancy in multiple sclerosis. Method: immunoSEQ multiplex PCR; TCRdb's copy keeps in-frame clones and lacks some. The sample lists tens of thousands of clones; around nine tenths were seen once. This CDR3 comprises 16 residues. Germline assignment: CDR1 KGHSH and CDR2 LQKENI. The V and J ends lost 4 bases and 0 bases, in that order; junction bases with no gene match: 6. The sequence came from a female donor with multiple sclerosis, enrolled in a pregnancy study. The chain combines TRBV18 with TRBJ1-3; the match to TRBD1 covers 7 bases. Here the sequenced sample was peripheral blood, taken in the third trimester of pregnancy. The CDR3, as DNA: TGTGCCAGCTCACAATCGGACAGGATCTCTGGAAACACCATATATTTT. Amino acids: CASSQSDRISGNTIYF.